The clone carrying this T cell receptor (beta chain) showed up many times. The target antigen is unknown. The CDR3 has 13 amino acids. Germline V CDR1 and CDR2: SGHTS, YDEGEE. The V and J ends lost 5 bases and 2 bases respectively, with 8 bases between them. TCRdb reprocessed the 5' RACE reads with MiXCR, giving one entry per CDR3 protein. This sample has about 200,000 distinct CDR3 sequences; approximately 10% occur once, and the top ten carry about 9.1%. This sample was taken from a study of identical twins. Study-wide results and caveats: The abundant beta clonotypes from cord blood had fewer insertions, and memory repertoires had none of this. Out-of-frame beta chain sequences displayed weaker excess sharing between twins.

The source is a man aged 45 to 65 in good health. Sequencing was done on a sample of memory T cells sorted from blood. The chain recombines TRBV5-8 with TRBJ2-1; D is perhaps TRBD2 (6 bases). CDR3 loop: CASRWTTYNEQFF. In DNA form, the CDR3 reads TGTGCCAGCAGGTGGACTACCTACAATGAGCAGTTCTTC.